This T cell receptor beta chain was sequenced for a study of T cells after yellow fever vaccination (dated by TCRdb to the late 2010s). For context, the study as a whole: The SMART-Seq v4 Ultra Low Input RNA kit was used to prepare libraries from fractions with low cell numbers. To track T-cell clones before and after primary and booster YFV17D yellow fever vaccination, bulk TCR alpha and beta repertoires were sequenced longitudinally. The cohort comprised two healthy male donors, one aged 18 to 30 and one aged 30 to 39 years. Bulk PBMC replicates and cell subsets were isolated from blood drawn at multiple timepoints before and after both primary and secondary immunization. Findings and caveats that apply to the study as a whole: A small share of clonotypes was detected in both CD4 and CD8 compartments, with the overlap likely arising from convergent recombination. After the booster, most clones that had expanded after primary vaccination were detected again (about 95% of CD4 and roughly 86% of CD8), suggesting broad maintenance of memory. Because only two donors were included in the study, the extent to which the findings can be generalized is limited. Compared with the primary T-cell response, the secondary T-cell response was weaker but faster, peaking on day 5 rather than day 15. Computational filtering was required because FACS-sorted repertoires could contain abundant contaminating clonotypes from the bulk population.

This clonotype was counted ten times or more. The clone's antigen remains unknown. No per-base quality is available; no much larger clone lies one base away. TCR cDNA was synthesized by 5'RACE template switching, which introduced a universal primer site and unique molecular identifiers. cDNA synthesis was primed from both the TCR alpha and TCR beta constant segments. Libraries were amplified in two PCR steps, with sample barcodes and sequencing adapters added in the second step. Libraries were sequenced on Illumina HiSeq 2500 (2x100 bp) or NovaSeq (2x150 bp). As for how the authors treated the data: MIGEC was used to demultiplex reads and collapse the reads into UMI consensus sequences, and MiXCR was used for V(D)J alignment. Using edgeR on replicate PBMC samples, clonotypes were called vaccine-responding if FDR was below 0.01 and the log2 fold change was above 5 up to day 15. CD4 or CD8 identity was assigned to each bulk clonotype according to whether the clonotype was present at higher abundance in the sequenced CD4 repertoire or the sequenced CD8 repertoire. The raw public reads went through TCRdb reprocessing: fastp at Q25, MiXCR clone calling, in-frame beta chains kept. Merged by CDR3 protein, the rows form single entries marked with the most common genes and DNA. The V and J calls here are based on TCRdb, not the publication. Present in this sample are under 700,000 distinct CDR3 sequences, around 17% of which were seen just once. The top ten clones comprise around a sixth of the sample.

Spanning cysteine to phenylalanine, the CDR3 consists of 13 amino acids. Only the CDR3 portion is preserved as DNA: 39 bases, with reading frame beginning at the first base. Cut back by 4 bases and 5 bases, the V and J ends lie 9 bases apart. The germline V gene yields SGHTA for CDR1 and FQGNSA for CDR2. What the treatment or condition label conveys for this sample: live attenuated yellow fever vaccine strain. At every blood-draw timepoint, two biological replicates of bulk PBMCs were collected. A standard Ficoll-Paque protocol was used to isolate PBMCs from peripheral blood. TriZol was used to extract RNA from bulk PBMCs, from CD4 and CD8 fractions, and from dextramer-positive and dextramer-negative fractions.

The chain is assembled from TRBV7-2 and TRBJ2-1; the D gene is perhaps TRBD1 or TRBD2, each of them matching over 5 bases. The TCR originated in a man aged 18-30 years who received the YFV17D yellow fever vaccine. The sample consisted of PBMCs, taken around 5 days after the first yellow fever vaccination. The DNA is TGTGCCAGCAGCTGGGGACGGCACAATGAGCAGTTCTTC. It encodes CASSWGRHNEQFF.